This T cell receptor beta chain emerged from a study of T cells after yellow fever vaccination. Trimming removed 5 bases from V and 7 bases from J; junction bases left unmatched: 11. The CDR3 extends over 16 amino acids. Germline CDR1 reads LNHDA; CDR2 reads SQIVND (reference sequence). TCRdb re-called the 5' RACE reads with MiXCR, one entry per CDR3 protein. The sample lists some 600,000 distinct CDR3 sequences, 9% to 15% occurring once. In this sample, this clonotype turned up a few times. The specimen was PBMCs, collected on the day of the yellow fever booster vaccination. This chain links TRBV19 with TRBJ1-6; 7 nucleotides line up with TRBD1. This sequence originates from a man aged 30-40 years who received the YFV17D yellow fever vaccine. CDR3 protein: CASSVGQYFSNSPLHF. Here the CDR3 DNA reads TGTGCCAGTAGTGTGGGACAGTATTTTTCAAATTCACCCCTCCACTTT.